This T cell receptor (beta chain) appears in the sequencing data of a study of blood T cell repertoires in COVID-19. Only in-frame clones appear in the TCRdb table, and some are missing; sequencing was by immunoSEQ multiplex PCR. The data show roughly 97,000 clones, approximately 84% seen once. This clone has only one observation. Germline lookup yields CDR1 SNHLY and CDR2 FYNNEI. The CDR3 has 18 residues. V shed 2 bases, J shed 3 bases, and the junction held 12 bases outside the gene matches. Sequences were obtained from peripheral blood. The clonotype comes from a man aged 55 to 70 with acute or convalescent COVID-19. The chain has TRBV2 and TRBJ2-2, with 7 bases that match TRBD2. This CDR3 is CASSEYPSGGADTGELFF. The DNA for the CDR3 is TGTGCCAGCAGTGAATACCCTAGCGGTGGGGCGGACACCGGGGAGCTGTTTTTT.